This TCR beta chain was profiled in a study of T cell responses to AZD1222 COVID-19 vaccine (dated by TCRdb to the early 2020s). About the full investigation: AZD1222 recipients whose second dose came at about 4 weeks and those whose second dose came at about 12 weeks were combined into one group, since spike-specific TCR depth and breadth did not differ between the two schedules. TCR sequencing was performed for approximately 240 trial participants, of whom 200 to 220 were given two doses of AZD1222 and around 25 were given two doses of MenACWY control vaccine. Trial participants were enrolled by age into 18-55, 56-69 and 70-plus year subgroups, with about 150, 28 and 57 TCR-sequenced participants respectively.

General findings and caveats noted by the study authors: The whole spike protein was spanned by vaccine-associated CD4 TCRs, and dominant responses were seen in regions 160-218 and 743-854. After two AZD1222 doses, spike-specific TCR breadth and depth were significantly higher than at day 0 and than in MenACWY recipients. No day 14 peak-response samples were available, so repertoires were characterized only after the peak T cell response. Participants were mostly white British, with more females than males. The authors suggested clonal diversity may have been underestimated. Epitopes outside the regions mutated in the B.1.351 and B.1.1.7 variants were reportedly recognized by nearly half of the unique spike-specific TCRs. In the small 56-69-year group, the increase in depth fell short of significance, most likely because of low power. Conclusions about previously exposed vaccinees were limited because only six AZD1222 recipients were SARS-CoV-2 seropositive at baseline.

CDR1 and CDR2, looked up from the germline V gene (reference sequence), are LGHDT and YNNKEL. V is reduced by 4 bases and J by 8 bases, leaving a spacing of 14 bases between them. The CDR3 goes from the cysteine to the phenylalanine over 13 residues. The read is trimmed to its CDR3 DNA, 39 bases read in frame from base 1. The CDR3 regions of human TCRbeta chains were analyzed by immunosequencing. On the study's bioinformatics: TCRs in the repertoires were compared against a reference library of SARS-CoV-2-specific TCRs that had been generated with the MIRA antigen-specificity platform. Breadth was defined as the fraction of unique TCRs that were SARS-CoV-2-associated, and depth was defined as the fraction of total T cells that were SARS-CoV-2-associated. Each spike-specific TCR was assigned to its reactive spike region and to a CD4 or CD8 class using the MIRA data. Log10-transformed breadth and depth values were compared by one-way ANOVA with Sidak's multiple comparisons tests. TCRdb limited this immuneACCESS table to in-frame rearrangements with V and J called. A share of clones is missing; checked studies link under half to unresolved V genes, and the rest is unexplained. The V and J calls and clone size were taken over from that table, and D and trimming were inferred from the DNA. The sample contains some 130,000 clones, around nine tenths of them found a single time. Clones ranked in the top ten supply 6.9% of the sample.

Interpreted using the paper, the time point label stands for: baseline before first vaccination. The vaccinee samples were drawn from two UK trials, COV001 and COV002, one of which was a single-blind randomized controlled phase 2/3 trial testing AZD1222 (ChAdOx1 nCoV-19) in healthy adults. For TCRbeta chain sequencing, PBMC samples from trial participants were taken at day 0 and at day 28 after the second dose. As to this clone: No cognate antigen has been identified for it. No per-base quality is available; no much larger clone lies one base away.

Recombination connected TRBV3-1 (or the pseudogene TRBV3-2) to TRBJ1-2, with the D gene call left open. This sequence originates from an adult in good health. Sequencing used peripheral blood, obtained on day 0 of AZD1222 vaccination. The DNA sequence follows: TGTGCCAGCAGCCTCCGGTCCCCAAAGGGCTACACCTTC. Its protein reads: CASSLRSPKGYTF.